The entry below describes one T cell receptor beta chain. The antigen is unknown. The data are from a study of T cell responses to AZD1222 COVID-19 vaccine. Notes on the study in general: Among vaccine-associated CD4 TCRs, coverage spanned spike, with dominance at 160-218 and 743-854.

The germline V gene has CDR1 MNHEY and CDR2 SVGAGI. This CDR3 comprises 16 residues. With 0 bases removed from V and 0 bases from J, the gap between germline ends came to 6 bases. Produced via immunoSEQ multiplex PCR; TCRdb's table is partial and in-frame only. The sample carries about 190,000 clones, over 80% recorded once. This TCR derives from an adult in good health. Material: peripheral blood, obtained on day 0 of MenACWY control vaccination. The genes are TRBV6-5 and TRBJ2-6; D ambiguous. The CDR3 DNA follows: TGTGCCAGCAGTTACTCGAGTCTCTCTGGGGCCAACGTCCTGACTTTC. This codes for CASSYSSLSGANVLTF.